This T cell receptor beta chain was obtained from a study of spatial heterogeneity in lung cancer. Overall study findings and caveats: Tumor mutation count correlated with how many alpha and beta TCRs expanded intratumorally.

The V gene's germline CDR1 is MDHEN and CDR2 SYDVKM. This CDR3 has 12 residues. Trimming removed 8 bases at V and 7 bases at J, with 15 bases between. TCRdb processed the 5' RACE reads anew with MiXCR; each CDR3 protein has one entry. Here the sample spans 9,000 to 10,000 distinct CDR3 sequences, around 6% being singletons. Time point indicated: sample taken at primary tumor resection. Unsorted whole RNA samples from tumor, nontumor lung or frozen PBMC were sequenced. Relative to its sample, this clonotype is medium-sized. The antigen remains undetermined. This receptor was obtained from a female donor with early-stage non-small cell lung cancer. The rearrangement joins TRBV28 to TRBJ2-7; D is perhaps TRBD2 (6 bases). Specimen: lung tumor tissue, collected at surgery. DNA of the CDR3: TGTGCCAGCGCGGGACTCGCAAGGGAGCAGTACTTC. It is translated as CASAGLAREQYF.